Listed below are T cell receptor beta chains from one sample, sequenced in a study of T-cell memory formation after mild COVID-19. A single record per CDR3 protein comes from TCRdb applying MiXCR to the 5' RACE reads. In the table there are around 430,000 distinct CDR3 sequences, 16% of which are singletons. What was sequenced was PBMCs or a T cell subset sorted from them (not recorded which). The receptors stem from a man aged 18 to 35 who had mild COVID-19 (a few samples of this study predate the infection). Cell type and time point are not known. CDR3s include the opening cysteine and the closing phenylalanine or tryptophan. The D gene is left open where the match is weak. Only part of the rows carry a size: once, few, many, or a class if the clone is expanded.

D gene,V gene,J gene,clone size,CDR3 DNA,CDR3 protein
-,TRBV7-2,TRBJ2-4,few,TGTGCCAGCAGCAAGGAAGGATCTCTACAGTACTTC,CASSKEGSLQYF
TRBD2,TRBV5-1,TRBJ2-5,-,TGCGCCAGCAGGGCCGGACTAGCGGTATACGATACACAAGAGACCCAGTACTTC,CASRAGLAVYDTQETQYF
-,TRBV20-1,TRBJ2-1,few,TGCAGTGCTAAAGGAGGGTCGCGCGGCTCCTACAATGAGCAGTTCTTC,CSAKGGSRGSYNEQFF
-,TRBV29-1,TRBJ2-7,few,TGCAGCGTCCGGGACGCAAGCCAGACCTACGAGCAGTACTTC,CSVRDASQTYEQYF
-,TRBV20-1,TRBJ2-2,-,TGCAGTGCTAGGAATCCTAGGGGGACCGGGGAGCTGTTTTTT,CSARNPRGTGELFF
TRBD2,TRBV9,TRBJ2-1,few,TGTGCCAGCAGCGGCCGACTAGCGGGGAATGAGCAGTTCTTC,CASSGRLAGNEQFF
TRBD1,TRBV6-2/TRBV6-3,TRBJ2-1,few,TGTGCCAGCAGGAACCCCCGGGACAGGGAGTTCTTC,CASRNPRDREFF
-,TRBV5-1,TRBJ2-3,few,TGCGCCAGCAGCTTGGGGGGTACCTACACAGATACGCAGTATTTT,CASSLGGTYTDTQYF
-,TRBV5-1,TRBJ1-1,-,TGCGCCAGCAGCTGGACGGGTTGGGGCACTGAAGCTTTCTTT,CASSWTGWGTEAFF
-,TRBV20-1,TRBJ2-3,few,TGCAGTGCTAGGGTTAGCGCAGATACGCAGTATTTT,CSARVSADTQYF
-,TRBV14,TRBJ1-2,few,TGTGCCAGCAGCCATTTGGGCCCCCCTATCGGCTACACCTTC,CASSHLGPPIGYTF
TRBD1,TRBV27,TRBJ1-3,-,TGTGCCAGCAGGGGATTGGGACAGGGAAACACCATATATTTT,CASRGLGQGNTIYF
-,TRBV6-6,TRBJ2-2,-,TGTGCCACCCAGCCGGGGGACGGGGAGCTGTTTTTT,CATQPGDGELFF
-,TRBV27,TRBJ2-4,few,TGTGCCAGCAGCCTCCAGGGGACCAAAAACATTCAGTACTTC,CASSLQGTKNIQYF
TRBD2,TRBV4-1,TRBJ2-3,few,TGCGCCAGCAGCCAAGATAGCGGGGGGGCCTGGGATACGCAGTATTTT,CASSQDSGGAWDTQYF
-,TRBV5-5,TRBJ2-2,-,TGTGCCAGCAGCTTGCCACAGGGGAACACCGGGGAGCTGTTTTTT,CASSLPQGNTGELFF
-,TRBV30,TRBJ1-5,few,TGTGCCTCTAACCTGGGGGCAGGTCAGCCCCAGCATTTT,CASNLGAGQPQHF
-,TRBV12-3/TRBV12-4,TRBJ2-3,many,TGTGCCAGCAGTCCTCTCGCCACAGATACGCAGTATTTT,CASSPLATDTQYF
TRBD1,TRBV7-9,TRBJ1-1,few,TGTGCCAGCAGCTTCGAACAGGGGGCAAACACTGAAGCTTTCTTT,CASSFEQGANTEAFF
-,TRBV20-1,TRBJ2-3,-,TGCAGTGCCCCGTGGAACGTTCCGGATACGCAGTATTTT,CSAPWNVPDTQYF
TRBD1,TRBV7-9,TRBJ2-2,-,TGTGCCAGCAGCTTAGTTGGACAGGGGGTCGCCGGGGAGCTGTTTTTT,CASSLVGQGVAGELFF
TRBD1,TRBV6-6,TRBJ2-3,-,TGTGCCAGCAGTTTGGCAGGGGGCGGACTTAGCACAGATACGCAGTATTTT,CASSLAGGGLSTDTQYF